Below are 27 T cell receptor beta chains sequenced from a single sample in a study of T cell responses to AZD1222 COVID-19 vaccine. Profiling relied on immunoSEQ multiplex PCR, and the TCRdb table lists in-frame clones only, not all of them. The top ten hold roughly 20% of the sample, which has more than 60,000 clones, 85% to 90% seen once. The material was peripheral blood, obtained on day 0 of AZD1222 vaccination. All receptors come from an adult in good health.

In this sample, this clone turned up once. This chain's CDR3 is CASMRGNYGYTF. The CDR3 DNA is TGTGCCAGCATGCGGGGAAACTATGGCTACACCTTC. The rearrangement uses TRBV9 and TRBJ1-2, with D unclear. V was trimmed by 6 bases and J by 2 bases, leaving 8 bases between them. Per germline, CDR1 SGDLS and CDR2 YYNGEE. CDR3 size: 12 residues.

As for this clone: The sample contains more than one DNA sequence encoding this CDR3. This chain links TRBV19 with TRBJ2-7; D may be TRBD1 (6 bases). The V and J ends lost 5 bases and 2 bases respectively, with 13 bases between them. Per the germline V gene, CDR1 is LNHDA and CDR2 is SQIVND (reference sequence). The CDR3 covers 14 residues. The DNA for the CDR3 is TGTGCCAGTAGTTCCCGGACAGCCACCTACGAGCAGTACTTC. Encoded protein: CASSSRTATYEQYF.

The V gene is TRBV18, the J gene TRBJ2-2, with D hard to call. V shed 1 base and J shed 0 bases, with 15 bases lying between them. Germline loops: CDR1 KGHSH, CDR2 LQKENI. The length of the CDR3 is 18 residues. The CDR3 reads CASSPLQARLANTGELFF. The CDR3 nucleotides read TGTGCCAGCTCACCACTTCAGGCCAGACTGGCGAACACCGGGGAGCTGTTTTTT.

The chain uses TRBV10-3 and TRBJ1-5; no firm D call. V lost 2 bases and J 6 bases, leaving 11 bases between the germline ends. Germline CDR1 reads ENHRY; CDR2 reads SYGVKD. This CDR3 spans 14 amino acids. The CDR3 protein is CAISEPTRGQPQHF. The CDR3 DNA reads as TGTGCCATCAGTGAGCCGACCAGAGGTCAGCCCCAGCATTTT.

J is TRBJ1-3 and V is TRBV6-2 or TRBV6-3, with no clear D. This CDR3 has 14 residues. Germline V CDR1 and CDR2: MNHEY, SVGEGT. Trimming left V 6 bases short and J 2 bases short, with 11 bases between. CDR3 nucleotides: TGTGCCAGCAGCGGAGGGAGGCCTGGAAACACCATATATTTT. It codes for CASSGGRPGNTIYF.

This clone was found a few times. The chain combines TRBV9 with TRBJ1-4; D is possibly TRBD1 (5 bases). V lost 3 bases and J lost 10, with 19 bases in between. CDR3 length equals 15 residues. CDR1 is SGDLS and CDR2 is YYNGEE in the germline V gene. The CDR3 DNA follows: TGTGCCAGCAGCGCGGGGGAACTCCGGGACGGAAAACTGTTTTTT. It encodes CASSAGELRDGKLFF.

The genes are TRBV5-1 and TRBJ1-4; 8 positions agree with TRBD1. In germline, CDR1 is SGHRS, CDR2 YFSETQ. After removal of 4 bases from V and 4 bases from J, the junction contained 3 bases not matched to a gene. CDR3 length: 14 residues. The CDR3 reads CASSGTGSNEKLFF. DNA of the CDR3: TGCGCCAGCAGCGGGACAGGTAGTAATGAAAAACTGTTTTTT.

This clone occurred once. At one boundary the junction diverges from the germline segment, which might be a read error. The chain is built from TRBV11-2 and TRBJ1-3; D remains unclear. The CDR3 runs 8 residues. CDR1 SGHAT and CDR2 FQNNGV come from the germline V gene. The CDR3, as DNA: TGTGCCAGCAGCTTAGAGAATTTT. Residues: CASSLENF.

This clone occurred once. The CDR3 bases are TGTGCCAGCAGTTGGGAGGGGCCACCCATGAACACTGAAGCTTTCTTT. Translated, it gives CASSWEGPPMNTEAFF. V is TRBV6-5 and J is TRBJ1-1; D might be TRBD1 (5 bases). Germline loops: CDR1 MNHEY, CDR2 SVGAGI. CDR3 length equals 16 residues. The V gene lost 4 bases and the J gene lost 0 bases, with 15 bases spanning the gap.

The chain couples TRBV30 to TRBJ1-2; 7 nucleotides line up with TRBD1. The V and J ends lost 5 bases and 0 bases, in that order; junction bases with no gene match: 3. Germline lookup yields CDR1 GTSNPN and CDR2 SVGIG (reference sequence). The CDR3 runs 13 residues. CDR3 sequence reads: CAWDRATNYGYTF. CDR3 DNA: TGTGCCTGGGACAGGGCTACTAACTATGGCTACACCTTC.

This clone showed up just a few times. The V and J genes are TRBV15 and TRBJ1-5; D is unresolved. Deletions cut 0 bases from V and 11 bases from J, with 11 bases between. The CDR3 is 13 residues long. CDR1 and CDR2 (germline): LNHNV, YYDKDF (reference sequence). CDR3 in DNA: TGTGCCACCAGCAGAGATCAAAGGGAGTCCCAGCATTTT. Translation: CATSRDQRESQHF.

The chain employs TRBV15 and TRBJ1-4; the match to TRBD1 covers 9 bases. Germline V CDR1 and CDR2: LNHNV, YYDKDF (reference sequence). Unmatched junction bases numbered 6, after V lost 0 bases and J lost 7 bases. This CDR3 contains 16 residues. The CDR3 loop reads CATSRDRTGDGEKLFF. CDR3 nucleotide sequence: TGTGCCACCAGCAGAGATCGGACAGGGGATGGTGAAAAACTGTTTTTT.

The chain is built from TRBV5-6 and TRBJ1-6; no clear D gene. CDR1 and CDR2 (germline): SGHDT, YYEEEE. The CDR3 consists of 15 residues. Between the trimmed V and J ends, which lost 4 bases and 8 bases, there was a span of 16 bases. CDR3 nucleotides: TGTGCCAGCAGCACCAGCGGTAGGACCGATTCACCCCTCCACTTT. Protein sequence: CASSTSGRTDSPLHF.

This rearrangement joins TRBV5-8 to TRBJ1-3, with TRBD1 as a possible D gene (5 bases). Germline-derived CDR1 and CDR2 are SGHTS and YDEGEE. The CDR3 is 15 residues long. V was pared by 4 bases and J by 3 bases, with 14 bases between. As DNA, the CDR3 is TGTGCCAGCAGCCCCCTCGGGGGTAATGGAAACACCATATATTTT. Its protein product is CASSPLGGNGNTIYF.

The rearrangement joins TRBV2 to TRBJ2-5, with D tentatively TRBD2 (6 bases). The CDR3 contains 13 residues. Deletions cut 6 bases from V and 2 bases from J, with 10 bases between. Looked up from germline, CDR1 is SNHLY and CDR2 is FYNNEI. The CDR3 bases are TGTGCCAGCAGCTGGGACTTGCAAGAGACCCAGTACTTC. This sequence encodes CASSWDLQETQYF. The full variable domain, completed using reference TRBV2 and TRBJ2-5, is EPEVTQTPSHQVTQMGQEVILRCVPISNHLYFYWYRQILGQKVEFLVSFYNNEISEKSEIFDDQFSVERPDGSNFTLKIRSTKLEDSAMYFCASSWDLQETQYFGPGTRLLVL.

This clone has only one observation. The genes are TRBV3-1 (or the pseudogene TRBV3-2) and TRBJ2-2; 9 bases are shared with TRBD2. Germline loops: CDR1 LGHDT, CDR2 YNNKEL (reference sequence). The V segment lost 0 bases and the J segment 5 bases; nucleotides outside the gene matches: 4. This CDR3 has 16 residues. The CDR3 here is CASSQDAGGPTGELFF. As DNA, the CDR3 is TGTGCCAGCAGCCAAGACGCGGGGGGGCCAACCGGGGAGCTGTTTTTT.

The rearrangement uses TRBV4-2 and TRBJ2-3, with TRBD2 identical over 9 bases. The V gene end was trimmed by 1 base and the J gene end by 2 bases; junction bases not matched to a gene: 4. This CDR3 has 16 amino acids. Looked up from germline, CDR1 is LGHNA and CDR2 is YNFKEQ. The CDR3 coding sequence is TGTGCCAGCAGCCAAGTGGGCGGGGGGGCCACAGATACGCAGTATTTT. This encodes CASSQVGGGATDTQYF.

The table lists this clone with a count of one. The chain combines TRBV5-1 with TRBJ1-2, with a tentative D call TRBD1 (6 bases). The CDR3 has 16 amino acids. Germline CDR1 and CDR2: SGHRS and YFSETQ. The V end lost 5 bases, the J end lost 0 bases, and 17 bases lay between the germline ends. The CDR3, as DNA: TGCGCCAGCAGTCTGCCACGCCAGGGGACTAACTATGGCTACACCTTC. Its translation is CASSLPRQGTNYGYTF.

V and J are TRBV2 and TRBJ2-5; D call uncertain. V lost 7 bases and J lost 5, with 17 bases in between. This CDR3 region has 14 residues. Germline loops: CDR1 SNHLY, CDR2 FYNNEI. The chain's CDR3 is CASTQRVRWETQYF. As DNA, the CDR3 is TGTGCCAGCACCCAAAGGGTTAGATGGGAGACCCAGTACTTC. Using reference TRBV2 and TRBJ2-5 for the parts outside the CDR3, the full variable domain is EPEVTQTPSHQVTQMGQEVILRCVPISNHLYFYWYRQILGQKVEFLVSFYNNEISEKSEIFDDQFSVERPDGSNFTLKIRSTKLEDSAMYFCASTQRVRWETQYFGPGTRLLVL.

This chain joins TRBV6-5 and TRBJ1-3; no clear D gene. The CDR3 has 14 residues. V shed 2 bases and J shed 2 bases, with 7 bases lying between them. Germline V gene sequence: CDR1 MNHEY, CDR2 SVGAGI. Written as DNA, the CDR3 is TGTGCCAGCAGTTACATCTCTACTGGAAACACCATATATTTT. It yields the protein CASSYISTGNTIYF.

The chain combines TRBV27 with TRBJ2-7; D may correspond to TRBD1 or TRBD2 (5 bases each). The CDR3 is 19 amino acids. Germline CDR1 reads MNHEY; CDR2 reads SMNVEV (reference sequence). The V gene lost 4 bases and the J gene lost 3 bases, with 28 bases spanning the gap. CDR3 loop: CASSSRPGRGTSRGYEQYF. The CDR3 region has the DNA TGTGCCAGCAGTTCCCGTCCTGGGCGAGGGACGTCAAGGGGCTACGAGCAGTACTTC.

V and J are TRBV5-1 and TRBJ1-2; a weak D match, TRBD1 (6 bases). CDR1 is SGHRS, CDR2 YFSETQ, per germline. This CDR3 contains 18 residues. V shed 4 bases and J shed 8 bases, with 30 bases lying between them. The CDR3 coding sequence is TGCGCCAGCAGCCCCCGAGCTAGGGGGGGCGTTAGTAAGGAGGGCTACACCTTC. Amino acid sequence: CASSPRARGGVSKEGYTF.

This sequence joins TRBV7-3 and TRBJ1-1; TRBD1 might be the D (6 bases). V was clipped by 6 bases and J by 7 bases, with 21 bases between them. The CDR3 is 15 residues long. CDR1 is SGHTA, CDR2 FQGTGA, per germline. The CDR3 region is CASRRRGQHSDEAFF. The CDR3 DNA follows: TGTGCCAGCAGGCGACGGGGACAACACTCGGATGAAGCTTTCTTT.

The chain combines TRBV18 with TRBJ1-1, with D hard to call. V shed 1 base and J shed 7 bases, with 10 bases lying between them. This CDR3 contains 13 residues. Per the germline V gene, CDR1 is KGHSH and CDR2 is LQKENI. CDR3 loop: CASSPREGGEAFF. Written as DNA, the CDR3 is TGTGCCAGCTCACCACGAGAGGGAGGTGAAGCTTTCTTT.

This clone was recorded only once. The genes are TRBV28 and TRBJ1-1, with TRBD1 as a possible D gene (5 bases). Germline V gene lookup returns CDR1 MDHEN and CDR2 SYDVKM. CDR3 size: 15 residues. Trimming removed 7 bases at V and 5 bases at J, with 20 bases between. In DNA form, the CDR3 reads TGTGCCAGCACCGACGGACACCCTTCGGTAACTGAAGCTTTCTTT. It specifies CASTDGHPSVTEAFF.

Only one count was recorded for this clone. The genes are TRBV19 and TRBJ2-2; D is possibly TRBD1 (7 bases). The CDR3 is 13 residues long. Between the trimmed V and J ends, which lost 9 bases and 6 bases, there was a span of 14 bases. Germline loops: CDR1 LNHDA, CDR2 SQIVND (reference sequence). CDR3 in amino acids: CASQTRGAGELFF. CDR3 nucleotides: TGTGCCAGCCAGACCAGGGGGGCCGGGGAGCTGTTTTTT.

This sequence joins TRBV6-5 and TRBJ1-2, with 10 bases that match TRBD1. Germline V gene data show CDR1 as MNHEY and CDR2 as SVGAGI. J lost 7 bases, V lost 6 bases, and 8 bases had no gene match. The CDR3 runs to 14 residues. The CDR3 sequence: CASRRDRGHAGYTF. The CDR3 coding sequence is TGTGCCAGCAGACGCGACAGGGGGCATGCTGGCTACACCTTC.